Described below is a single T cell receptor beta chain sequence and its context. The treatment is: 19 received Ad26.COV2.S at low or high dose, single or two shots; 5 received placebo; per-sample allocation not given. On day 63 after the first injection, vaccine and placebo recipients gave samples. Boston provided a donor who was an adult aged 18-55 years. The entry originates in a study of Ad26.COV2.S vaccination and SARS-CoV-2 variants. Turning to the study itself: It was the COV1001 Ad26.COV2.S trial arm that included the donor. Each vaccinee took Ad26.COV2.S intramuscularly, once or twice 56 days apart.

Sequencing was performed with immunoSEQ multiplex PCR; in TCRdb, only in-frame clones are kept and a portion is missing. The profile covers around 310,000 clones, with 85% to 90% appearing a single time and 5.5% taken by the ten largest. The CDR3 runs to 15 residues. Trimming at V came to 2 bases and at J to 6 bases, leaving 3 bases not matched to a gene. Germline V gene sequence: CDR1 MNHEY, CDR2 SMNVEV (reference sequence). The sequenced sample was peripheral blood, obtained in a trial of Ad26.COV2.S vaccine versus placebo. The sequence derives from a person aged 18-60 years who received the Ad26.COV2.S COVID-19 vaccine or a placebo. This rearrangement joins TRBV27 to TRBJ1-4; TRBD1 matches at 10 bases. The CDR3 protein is CASSLMGQGYEKLFF. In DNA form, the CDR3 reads TGTGCCAGCAGTTTAATGGGACAGGGGTATGAAAAACTGTTTTTT.